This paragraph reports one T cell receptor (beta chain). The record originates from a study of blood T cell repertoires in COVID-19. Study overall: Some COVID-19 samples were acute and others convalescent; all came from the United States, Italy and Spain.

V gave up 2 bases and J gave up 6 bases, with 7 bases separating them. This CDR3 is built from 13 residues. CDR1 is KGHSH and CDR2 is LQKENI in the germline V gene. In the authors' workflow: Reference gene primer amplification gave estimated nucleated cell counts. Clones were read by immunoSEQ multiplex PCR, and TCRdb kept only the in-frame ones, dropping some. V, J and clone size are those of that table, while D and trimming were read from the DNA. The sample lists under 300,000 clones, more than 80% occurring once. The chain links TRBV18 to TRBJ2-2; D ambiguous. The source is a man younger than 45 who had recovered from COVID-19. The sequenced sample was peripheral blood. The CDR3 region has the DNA TGTGCCAGCTCACCATTAGAGGCCGGGGAGCTGTTTTTT. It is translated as CASSPLEAGELFF. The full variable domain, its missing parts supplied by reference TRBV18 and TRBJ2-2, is NAGVMQNPRHLVRRRGQEARLRCSPMKGHSHVYWYRQLPEEGLKFMVYLQKENIIDESGMPKERFSAEFPKEGPSILRIQQVVRGDSAAYFCASSPLEAGELFFGEGSRLTVL.